Each of the 9 T cell receptor beta chains below was sequenced from the same sample in a study of cytomegalovirus exposure and HLA in healthy donors. The PCR used 60 Vbeta and 13 Jbeta primers. Measured with immunoSEQ multiplex PCR; TCRdb has only the in-frame clones, and not every one. The profile shows approximately 190,000 clones, roughly 76% of them singletons. The sequenced sample consisted of PBMCs. All receptors come from a middle-aged man in good health and CMV-seropositive.

The rearrangement uses TRBV6-5 and TRBJ2-3; 11 bases line up with TRBD2. V was pared by 5 bases and J by 2 bases, with 3 bases of the junction left unmatched. This CDR3 is 15 amino acids long. CDR1 and CDR2 from the germline V gene are MNHEY and SVGAGI. The CDR3 sequence is CASSLAGGFTDTQYF. The DNA of the CDR3 is TGTGCCAGCAGTCTAGCGGGGGGCTTCACAGATACGCAGTATTTT.

This chain links TRBV27 with TRBJ1-2; perhaps TRBD1 as D (6 bases). V shed 6 bases and J shed 5 bases, with 22 bases lying between them. This CDR3 has 16 residues. Looked up from germline, CDR1 is MNHEY and CDR2 is SMNVEV (reference sequence). The CDR3 reads CASSSATTGPPYGYTF. The DNA of the CDR3 is TGTGCCAGCAGCTCCGCAACCACAGGGCCCCCGTATGGCTACACCTTC.

V usage is TRBV28 and J usage is TRBJ2-7; 8 bases map to TRBD2. V gave up 6 bases and J gave up 7 bases; unmatched junction bases: 17. Germline CDR1 reads MDHEN; CDR2 reads SYDVKM. The CDR3 runs to 16 residues. This CDR3 reads CASRVATSGTRREQYF. The CDR3 DNA reads TGTGCCAGCAGAGTCGCAACGTCCGGGACTAGGCGTGAGCAGTACTTC.

The V call is TRBV7-9, the J call TRBJ2-7; TRBD1 matches at 8 bases. V lost 5 bases, J lost 5 bases, and 11 bases stayed unmatched. The V gene's germline CDR1 is SEHNR and CDR2 FQNEAQ (reference sequence). CDR3 length: 15 residues. The CDR3 region is CASSGAGTGIHEQYF. In nucleotides, the CDR3 is TGTGCCAGCAGCGGCGCCGGGACAGGAATCCACGAGCAGTACTTC.

This sequence joins TRBV13 and TRBJ2-1, with 10 bases matching TRBD2. The CDR3 sequence is 14 residues long. Unmatched junction bases numbered 3, after V lost 4 bases and J lost 6 bases. The V gene's germline CDR1 is PRHDT and CDR2 FYEKMQ (reference sequence). The DNA of the CDR3 is TGTGCCAGCAGCTCCCGACTAGCGGGCAATGAGCAGTTCTTC. It codes for CASSSRLAGNEQFF.

Turning to this clone: Germline and junction disagree at one end, which may indicate a read error. The rearrangement uses TRBV7-7 and TRBJ2-3; 11 nucleotides align to TRBD2. In germline, CDR1 is SSHAT, CDR2 FNYEAQ (reference sequence). The CDR3 sequence is 14 residues long. The CDR3 reads CASSVGTSGDTQYF. The DNA for the CDR3 is TGTGCTAGCAGCGTTGGGACTAGCGGAGATACGCAGTATTTT.

The genes are TRBV15 and TRBJ1-3; 7 bases map to TRBD1. The V gene's germline CDR1 is LNHNV and CDR2 YYDKDF (reference sequence). J was trimmed by 0 bases and V by 3 bases; bases with no gene match: 2. The CDR3 length is 15 residues. Written as DNA, the CDR3 is TGTGCCACCAGCAGGGGACAGTTCTCTGGAAACACCATATATTTT. This sequence encodes CATSRGQFSGNTIYF. The full variable domain, completed using reference TRBV15 and TRBJ1-3, is DAMVIQNPRYQVTQFGKPVTLSCSQTLNHNVMYWYQQKSSQAPKLLFHYYDKDFNNEADTPDNFQSRRPNTSFCFLDIRSPGLGDTAMYLCATSRGQFSGNTIYFGEGSWLTVV.

The rearrangement joins TRBV2 to TRBJ2-5, with 12 bases that match TRBD2. Trimming cost V 6 bases and J 1 base; bases outside gene matches: 9. Germline CDR1 is SNHLY and CDR2 is FYNNEI. The CDR3 runs to 17 residues. This CDR3 is CASRHPRLAGVQETQYF. For the CDR3, the DNA is TGTGCCAGCAGACACCCAAGACTAGCGGGGGTCCAAGAGACCCAGTACTTC.

This clone occurred a few times. The chain has TRBV12-5 and TRBJ2-7; no firm D call. Per germline, CDR1 LGHNT and CDR2 FRNRAP. V gave up 1 base and J gave up 3 bases, with 7 bases separating them. CDR3 length equals 13 residues. The CDR3 DNA reads as TGTGCTAGTGGTTTGGCCCCTCTCTACGAGCAGTACTTC. Its translation: CASGLAPLYEQYF. The full variable domain, rest sourced from reference TRBV12-5 and TRBJ2-7, is DARVTQTPRHKVTEMGQEVTMRCQPILGHNTVFWYRQTMMQGLELLAYFRNRAPLDDSGMPKDRFSAEMPDATLATLKIQPSEPRDSAVYFCASGLAPLYEQYFGPGTRLTVT.